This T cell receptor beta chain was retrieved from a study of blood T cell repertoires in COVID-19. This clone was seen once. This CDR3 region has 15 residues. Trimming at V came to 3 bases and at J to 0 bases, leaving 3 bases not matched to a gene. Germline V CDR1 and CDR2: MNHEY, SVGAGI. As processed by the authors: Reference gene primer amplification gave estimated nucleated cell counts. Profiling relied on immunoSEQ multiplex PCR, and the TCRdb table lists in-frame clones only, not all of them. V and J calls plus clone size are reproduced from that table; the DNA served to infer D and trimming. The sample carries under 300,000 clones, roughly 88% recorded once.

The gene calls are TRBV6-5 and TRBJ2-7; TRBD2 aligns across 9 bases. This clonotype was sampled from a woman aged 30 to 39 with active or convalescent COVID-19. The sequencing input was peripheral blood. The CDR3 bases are TGTGCCAGCAGTTATCTAGCGGGGACCTCCTACGAGCAGTACTTC. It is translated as CASSYLAGTSYEQYF.